The TCR beta chain described here comes from a study of shared clonotypes between healthy human individuals. Study-level findings and limits: Compared with clonotypes that all four donors shared, non-shared clonotypes had lower generation probabilities.

The data were produced by immunoSEQ multiplex PCR, yet TCRdb's version contains in-frame clones alone and is incomplete. The sample contains under 2,000,000 clones, about 95% of which appear only once. Regarding this clone: Its specificity is not known.

The CDR3 extends over 15 amino acids. Germline V gene data show CDR1 as SEHNR and CDR2 as FQNEAQ (reference sequence). V lost 4 bases and J lost 1, with 14 bases in between. CD8 cells classed as naive were CD45RO-negative and positively selected for CCR7, excluding terminally differentiated effector memory CD45RA+ cells. Source material: naive CD8+ T cells sorted from blood. This sequence joins TRBV7-9 and TRBJ2-7; a possible D gene is TRBD1 (5 bases). The source is a man between 18 and 35 years old in good health. DNA for the CDR3: TGTGCCAGCAGCTCGCAGACGACAGTATCCTACGAGCAGTACTTC. This codes for CASSSQTTVSYEQYF.